Given below is one T cell receptor (beta chain) in context. As yet, its antigen is unknown. TCR cDNA received a 3' ligated oligonucleotide that carried a UMI. Whole blood, 2.5 ml, came from adult healthy volunteers. Cells were not sorted; total RNA input targeted roughly 1 to 1000 ng. The record originates from a study of naive and memory T cell subsets. Four PCR rounds used nested alpha and beta constant region primers plus the SP2 primer. Alpha and beta constant region primers primed reverse transcription for blood and skin samples. TCRdb called the 5' RACE reads again in MiXCR, with one record for every CDR3 protein. Of about 32,000 distinct CDR3 sequences in the sample, around 17% were seen once. Germline V lookup: CDR1 SGHTA, CDR2 FQGNSA. J gave up 1 base and V 0 bases, and 5 bases lay outside the gene matches. CDR3 length: 16 amino acids. Study-wide results and limits: This RNA-based method may be sensitive to activation-related transcript changes.

The chain has TRBV7-2 and TRBJ1-1; 7 bases map to TRBD1. The origin of this receptor is a female donor in good health. As DNA, the CDR3 is TGTGCCAGCAGCTTAGCCCCCAGGGGGTCGAACACTGAAGCTTTCTTT. Translation: CASSLAPRGSNTEAFF.